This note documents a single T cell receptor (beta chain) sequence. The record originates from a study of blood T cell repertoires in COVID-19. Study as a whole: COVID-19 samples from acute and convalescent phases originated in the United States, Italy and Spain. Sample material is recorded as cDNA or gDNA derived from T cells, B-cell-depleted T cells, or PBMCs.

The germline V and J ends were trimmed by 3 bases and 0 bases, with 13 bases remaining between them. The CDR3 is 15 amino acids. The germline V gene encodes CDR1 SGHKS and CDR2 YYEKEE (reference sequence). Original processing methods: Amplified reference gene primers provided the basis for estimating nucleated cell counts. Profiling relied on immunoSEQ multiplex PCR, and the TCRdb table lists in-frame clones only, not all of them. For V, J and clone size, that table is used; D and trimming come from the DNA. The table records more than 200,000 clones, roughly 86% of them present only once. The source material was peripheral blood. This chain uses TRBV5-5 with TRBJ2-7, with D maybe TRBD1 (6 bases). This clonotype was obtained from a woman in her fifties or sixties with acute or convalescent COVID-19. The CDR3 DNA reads TGTGCCAGCAGCTACGGCGGACAGAGCTCCTACGAGCAGTACTTC. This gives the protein CASSYGGQSSYEQYF.